The rows below give T cell receptor beta chains drawn from one sample of a study of blood T cell repertoires in COVID-19. The repertoire was sequenced with immunoSEQ multiplex PCR; TCRdb's copy has only in-frame clones and lacks some. The sample contains some 130,000 clones, approximately 88% of which appear only once. Sample: peripheral blood. Receptors originate from a woman aged 25 to 39 who had recovered from COVID-19. The CDR3 runs from the conserved cysteine through the conserved F or W. Each record gives: V gene, clone size, J gene, D gene, CDR3 DNA, CDR3 protein. D genes are given only for firm matches. Clone size is shown for a subset of rows, as once, few, many or a class of expanded clone.

v_gene: TRBV6-5; abundance: -; j_gene: TRBJ2-3; d_gene: TRBD1; CDR3nt: TGTGCCAGCAGTTCTGGGACAGGGGGCATGGCAGATACGCAGTATTTT; CDR3aa: CASSSGTGGMADTQYF
v_gene: TRBV7-3; abundance: few; j_gene: TRBJ2-7; d_gene: TRBD2; CDR3nt: TGTGCCAGCAGCTCCCCAGCTAGCGGAAACGAGCAGTACTTC; CDR3aa: CASSSPASGNEQYF
v_gene: TRBV5-1; abundance: -; j_gene: TRBJ1-1; d_gene: TRBD1; CDR3nt: TGCGCCAGCAGCCCCCTCTATCAGGGGGAACAGGGGCTTGGCACTGAAGCTTTCTTT; CDR3aa: CASSPLYQGEQGLGTEAFF
v_gene: TRBV7-9; abundance: -; j_gene: TRBJ2-2; d_gene: -; CDR3nt: TGTGCCAGCAGCTTCTTGTCCGGGGAGCTGTTTTTT; CDR3aa: CASSFLSGELFF
v_gene: TRBV5-6; abundance: -; j_gene: TRBJ1-4; d_gene: TRBD1; CDR3nt: TGTGCCAGCAGTTACGGGACAGGGGATGAAAAACTGTTTTTT; CDR3aa: CASSYGTGDEKLFF
v_gene: TRBV5-4; abundance: once; j_gene: TRBJ2-7; d_gene: -; CDR3nt: TGTGCCAGCAGCTTGGAAGGGGCTTCCTACGAGCAGTACTTC; CDR3aa: CASSLEGASYEQYF
v_gene: TRBV11-2; abundance: once; j_gene: TRBJ2-1; d_gene: -; CDR3nt: TGTGCCAGCAGTCAACTAGTCCGCTACAATGAGCAGTTCTTC; CDR3aa: CASSQLVRYNEQFF
v_gene: TRBV19; abundance: -; j_gene: TRBJ1-5; d_gene: -; CDR3nt: TGTGCCAGTAGTACAGGGGTGGGTCAGCCCCAGCATTTT; CDR3aa: CASSTGVGQPQHF
v_gene: TRBV6-5; abundance: -; j_gene: TRBJ1-3; d_gene: TRBD1; CDR3nt: TGTGCCAGCAGGGTTCAGGGGGCCTCTGGAAACACCATATATTTT; CDR3aa: CASRVQGASGNTIYF
v_gene: TRBV7-3; abundance: -; j_gene: TRBJ2-1; d_gene: -; CDR3nt: TGTGCCAGCAGCTTATCCGGGACACCCTCCTACAATGAGCAGTTCTTC; CDR3aa: CASSLSGTPSYNEQFF
v_gene: TRBV19; abundance: once; j_gene: TRBJ2-1; d_gene: TRBD2; CDR3nt: TGTGCCAGTAAACCCGAGACTAGCGGAGGGATCAATGAGCAGTTCTTC; CDR3aa: CASKPETSGGINEQFF
v_gene: TRBV14; abundance: -; j_gene: TRBJ1-1; d_gene: -; CDR3nt: TGTGCCAGCAGCCAAGATGTACAGGGACGGAAGGCTGAAGCTTTCTTT; CDR3aa: CASSQDVQGRKAEAFF
v_gene: TRBV7-8; abundance: -; j_gene: TRBJ2-2; d_gene: -; CDR3nt: TGTGCCAGCAGCTCACAGCACCACCAGAACACCGGGGAGCTGTTTTTT; CDR3aa: CASSSQHHQNTGELFF
v_gene: TRBV18; abundance: -; j_gene: TRBJ1-2; d_gene: -; CDR3nt: TGTGCCAGCTCACAACAATTTGGGGAAGGTGCGGGAGGCTACACCTTC; CDR3aa: CASSQQFGEGAGGYTF
v_gene: TRBV3-1/TRBV3-2; abundance: -; j_gene: TRBJ2-5; d_gene: -; CDR3nt: TGTGCCAGCAGCCGGGGCCGAGAGACCCAGTACTTC; CDR3aa: CASSRGRETQYF
v_gene: TRBV19; abundance: many; j_gene: TRBJ1-2; d_gene: -; CDR3nt: TGTGCCAGTAGTACACCGGGACTTAACTATGGCTACACCTTC; CDR3aa: CASSTPGLNYGYTF
v_gene: TRBV2; abundance: -; j_gene: TRBJ2-7; d_gene: -; CDR3nt: TGTGCCAGCAGCCTCAGCACAGGTTCCCACGAGCAGTACTTC; CDR3aa: CASSLSTGSHEQYF
v_gene: TRBV2; abundance: -; j_gene: TRBJ2-7; d_gene: -; CDR3nt: TGTGCCAGCAGCCCCAGCGGTACCTACGAGCAGTACTTC; CDR3aa: CASSPSGTYEQYF
v_gene: TRBV19; abundance: once; j_gene: TRBJ1-1; d_gene: -; CDR3nt: TGTGCCAGTAGTTTTACAGCAGACACTGAAGCTTTCTTT; CDR3aa: CASSFTADTEAFF
v_gene: TRBV5-1; abundance: -; j_gene: TRBJ2-1; d_gene: TRBD2; CDR3nt: TGCGCCAGCAGCTTGGTACTAGCGGGAGATGAGCAGTTCTTC; CDR3aa: CASSLVLAGDEQFF
v_gene: TRBV5-1; abundance: once; j_gene: TRBJ2-1; d_gene: -; CDR3nt: TGCGCCAGCAGCTTGGATCGGGGGAGGTACAATGAGCAGTTCTTC; CDR3aa: CASSLDRGRYNEQFF
v_gene: TRBV10-3; abundance: once; j_gene: TRBJ1-2; d_gene: -; CDR3nt: TGTGCCATCAGTGAAGGGACACCGGATGGCTACACCTTC; CDR3aa: CAISEGTPDGYTF
v_gene: TRBV7-9; abundance: once; j_gene: TRBJ1-2; d_gene: -; CDR3nt: TGTGCCAGCAGCATAACTAACTATGGCTACACCTTC; CDR3aa: CASSITNYGYTF
v_gene: TRBV5-1; abundance: -; j_gene: TRBJ2-5; d_gene: TRBD2; CDR3nt: TGCGCCAGCGGACTAGCGGGAGAGACCCAGTACTTC; CDR3aa: CASGLAGETQYF
v_gene: TRBV11-2; abundance: -; j_gene: TRBJ1-5; d_gene: -; CDR3nt: TGTGCCAGCAGCTTAGGTGAGGGAAATCAGCCCCAGCATTTT; CDR3aa: CASSLGEGNQPQHF
v_gene: TRBV28; abundance: -; j_gene: TRBJ2-7; d_gene: -; CDR3nt: TGTGCCAGCAGTTCCCTTAGTTGGGAGCAGTACTTC; CDR3aa: CASSSLSWEQYF
v_gene: TRBV5-8; abundance: -; j_gene: TRBJ1-5; d_gene: TRBD1; CDR3nt: TGTGCCAGCAGCTTCGCGGGACAGTTCAATCAGCCCCAGCATTTT; CDR3aa: CASSFAGQFNQPQHF
v_gene: TRBV3-1/TRBV3-2; abundance: -; j_gene: TRBJ1-4; d_gene: -; CDR3nt: TGTGCCAGCAGCCAAGTGCTGGGGGGGACTAATGAAAAACTGTTTTTT; CDR3aa: CASSQVLGGTNEKLFF